This entry describes one T cell receptor (beta chain). This clonotype has a count of ten or more. There is no known antigen for this receptor. Nothing much larger sits one base from this clone, and base qualities are not available. Library construction relied on PCR. The data were produced on an Illumina HiSeq 2500. To normalize quantification of the TCRbeta repertoire, the TCR libraries were built with molecular barcoding that relied on unique molecular identifiers. TCRdb reanalyzed the raw reads on its own, using fastp at Q25 for trimming and MiXCR for clone calling, and kept in-frame beta chains. Records with the same CDR3 protein are collapsed into one entry carrying the most frequent genes and DNA. The sample table contains 200,000 or so distinct CDR3 sequences; only one count was recorded for 6.3% of them. Approximately 4.1% of the sample is held by the ten biggest clonotypes. In light of the paper, this sample's treatment or condition label describes: allogeneic hematopoietic cell transplantation with graft depleted of TCRalphabeta T cells and CD19 B cells. The children who served as transplant recipients had been given grafts of TCRalphabeta/CD19-depleted allogeneic hematopoietic cells.

These data come from a study of T-cell reconstitution after alpha-beta-depleted transplantation in children (dated by TCRdb to 2015 to 2016). About the investigation overall: Using TCR repertoire profiling, the study followed T-cell immune reconstitution in a quantitative way in children after TCRalphabeta/CD19-depleted allogeneic hematopoietic cell transplantation.

The CDR3 covers 13 residues, taking in both the cysteine and the phenylalanine. The sequence is cut down to CDR3 DNA, 39 bases in frame from base 1. Cut back by 0 bases and 3 bases, the V and J ends lie 6 bases apart. For CDR1 and CDR2, the germline V gene (reference sequence) lists PRHDT and FYEKMQ. Paper-wide results and their limitations: Over the following months the frequencies of hyperexpanded clones went down, and after one year T-cell counts and TCRbeta diversity were mostly credited to newly produced T cells. In some patients, the high TCRbeta diversity seen at day 60 was put down to recipient T cells and intrathymic progenitors that had survived conditioning. The apparently early recovery of alphabetaT-cell counts about two months after transplant reportedly depended on only several hundred rapidly expanded clones that came from non-depleted graft cells.

The TCR was taken from a girl in the first two years of life with combined immunodeficiency, due to receive a stem cell transplant. The sequence joins TRBV13 to TRBJ2-7, with an unclear D gene assignment. The sequencing here drew on PBMCs, taken before TCRalphabeta/CD19-depleted stem cell transplant. The DNA sequence is as follows: TGTGCCAGCAGCTTAGGGTCCTTCTACGAGCAGTACTTC. This yields the protein CASSLGSFYEQYF.